This T cell receptor (beta chain) is drawn from a study of T cell clonotyping in hematopoietic cell transplantation. Repertoires were generated with immunoSEQ multiplex PCR, while TCRdb's copy carries only in-frame clones and drops some. The table includes roughly 40,000 clones, less than 95% detected once. The germline V gene encodes CDR1 MNHNY and CDR2 SVGAGI (reference sequence). The length of the CDR3 is 15 residues. Trimming removed 0 bases from V and 3 bases from J; junction bases left unmatched: 0. Sequencing used peripheral blood mononuclear cells. This receptor was taken from a woman between 50 and 59 years old in good health. Some clones in this sample may be carry-over from other donors' samples. The rearrangement joins TRBV6-6 to TRBJ1-1, with 11 positions matching TRBD1. The CDR3 loop is CASSYSDRGHTEAFF. In nucleotides, the CDR3 is TGTGCCAGCAGTTACTCGGACAGGGGGCACACTGAAGCTTTCTTT.